This T cell receptor beta chain was captured by sequencing in a study of cytomegalovirus exposure and HLA in healthy donors. The CDR3 covers 15 residues. Germline-derived CDR1 and CDR2 are SGHRS and YFSETQ. With V trimmed by 3 bases and J by 2 bases, 6 bases remained unmatched. Produced via immunoSEQ multiplex PCR; TCRdb's table is partial and in-frame only. Altogether 150,000 to 200,000 clones are present, about 86% being singletons, with the ten largest covering 1.4%. The sequencing input was PBMCs. The gene calls are TRBV5-1 and TRBJ2-3; 7 positions agree with TRBD1. The receptor was isolated from a woman aged 25 to 39 in good health and CMV-seronegative. CDR3 DNA: TGCGCCAGCAGCTCGACGACAGGGTACACAGATACGCAGTATTTT. Residues: CASSSTTGYTDTQYF.